Included here is one T cell receptor beta chain sequence, with context. Profiled with immunoSEQ multiplex PCR; TCRdb holds only in-frame clones, not every one. The sample comprises 150,000 to 200,000 clones, about 88% of which are singletons, and around 6.5% rests with the top ten. The sample originates from a study of blood T cell repertoires in COVID-19. Across the study: The analysed material was cDNA or gDNA that came from T cells, B-cell-depleted T cells, or PBMCs.

This receptor was obtained from a woman at least 80 years old in a cohort sampled during active or convalescent COVID-19. Input material: peripheral blood.

This CDR3 reads CASSRTVPNTIYF. In DNA, the CDR3 is TGTGCCAGCAGCCGGACAGTCCCAAACACCATATATTTT. This chain links TRBV5-6 with TRBJ1-3; weak D call: TRBD1 (6 bases). The CDR3 spans 13 residues. With 4 bases removed from V and 6 bases from J, the gap between germline ends came to 11 bases. Germline V gives CDR1 SGHDT, CDR2 YYEEEE. The whole variable domain, remainder taken from reference TRBV5-6 and TRBJ1-3, is DAGVTQSPTHLIKTRGQQVTLRCSPKSGHDTVSWYQQALGQGPQFIFQYYEEEERQRGNFPDRFSGHQFPNYSSELNVNALLLGDSALYLCASSRTVPNTIYFGEGSWLTVV.